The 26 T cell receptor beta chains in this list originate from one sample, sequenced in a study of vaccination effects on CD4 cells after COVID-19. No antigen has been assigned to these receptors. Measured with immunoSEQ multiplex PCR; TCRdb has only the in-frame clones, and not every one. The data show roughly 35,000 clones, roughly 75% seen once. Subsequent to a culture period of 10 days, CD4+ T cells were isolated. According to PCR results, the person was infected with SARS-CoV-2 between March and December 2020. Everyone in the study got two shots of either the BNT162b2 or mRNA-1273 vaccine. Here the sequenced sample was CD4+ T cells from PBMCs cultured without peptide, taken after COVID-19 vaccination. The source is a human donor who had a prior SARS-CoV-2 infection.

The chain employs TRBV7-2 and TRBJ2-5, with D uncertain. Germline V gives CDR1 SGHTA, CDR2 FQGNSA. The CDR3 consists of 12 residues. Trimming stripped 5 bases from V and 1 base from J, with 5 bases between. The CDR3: CASSRTQETQYF. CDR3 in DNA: TGTGCCAGCAGCCGGACCCAAGAGACCCAGTACTTC.

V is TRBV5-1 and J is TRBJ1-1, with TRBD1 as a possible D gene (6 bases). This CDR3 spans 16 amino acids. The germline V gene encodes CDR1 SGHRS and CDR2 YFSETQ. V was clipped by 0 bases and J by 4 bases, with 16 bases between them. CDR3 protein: CASSLDGDPGATEAFF. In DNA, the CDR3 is TGCGCCAGCAGCTTGGACGGTGACCCAGGGGCCACTGAAGCTTTCTTT.

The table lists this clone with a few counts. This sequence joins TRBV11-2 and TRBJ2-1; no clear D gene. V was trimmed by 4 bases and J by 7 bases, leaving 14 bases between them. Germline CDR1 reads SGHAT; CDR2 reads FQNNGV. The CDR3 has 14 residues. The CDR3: CASSSPGGVNEQFF. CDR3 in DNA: TGTGCCAGCAGCTCCCCCGGTGGGGTTAATGAGCAGTTCTTC. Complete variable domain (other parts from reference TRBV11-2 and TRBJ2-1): EAGVAQSPRYKIIEKRQSVAFWCNPISGHATLYWYQQILGQGPKLLIQFQNNGVVDDSQLPKDRFSAERLKGVDSTLKIQPAKLEDSAVYLCASSSPGGVNEQFFGPGTRLTVL.

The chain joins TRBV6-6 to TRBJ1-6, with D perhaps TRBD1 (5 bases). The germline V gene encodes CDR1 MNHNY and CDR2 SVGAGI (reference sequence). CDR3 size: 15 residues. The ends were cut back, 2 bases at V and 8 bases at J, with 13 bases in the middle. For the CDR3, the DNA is TGTGCCAGCAGTTACGTGGGGGGAGGAGATTCACCCCTCCACTTT. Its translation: CASSYVGGGDSPLHF.

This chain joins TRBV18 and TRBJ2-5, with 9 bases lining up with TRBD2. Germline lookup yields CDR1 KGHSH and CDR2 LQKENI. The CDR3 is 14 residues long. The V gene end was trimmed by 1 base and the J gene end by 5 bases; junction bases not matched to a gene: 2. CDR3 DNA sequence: TGTGCCAGCTCACCACTAGCGGGGGTGGAGACCCAGTACTTC. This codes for CASSPLAGVETQYF.

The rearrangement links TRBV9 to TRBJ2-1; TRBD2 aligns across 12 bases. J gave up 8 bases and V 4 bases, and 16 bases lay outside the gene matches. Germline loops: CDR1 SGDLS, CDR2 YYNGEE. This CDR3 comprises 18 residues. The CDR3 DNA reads TGTGCCAGCAGCCCTCGCACCCCACTAGCGGGAGGAATCGATGAGCAGTTCTTC. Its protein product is CASSPRTPLAGGIDEQFF.

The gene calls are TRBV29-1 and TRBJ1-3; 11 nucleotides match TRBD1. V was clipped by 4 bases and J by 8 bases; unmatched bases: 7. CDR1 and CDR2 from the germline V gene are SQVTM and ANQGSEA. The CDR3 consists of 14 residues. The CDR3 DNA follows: TGCAGCGTTGGCGGGACAGGGGGTCGCCACACCATATATTTT. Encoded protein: CSVGGTGGRHTIYF.

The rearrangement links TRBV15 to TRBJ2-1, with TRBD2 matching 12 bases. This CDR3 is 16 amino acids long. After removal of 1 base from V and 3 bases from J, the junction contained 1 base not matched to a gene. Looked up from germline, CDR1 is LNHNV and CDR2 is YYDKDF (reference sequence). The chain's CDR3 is CATSRGTSGIYNEQFF. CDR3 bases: TGTGCCACCAGCAGAGGGACTAGCGGGATCTACAATGAGCAGTTCTTC.

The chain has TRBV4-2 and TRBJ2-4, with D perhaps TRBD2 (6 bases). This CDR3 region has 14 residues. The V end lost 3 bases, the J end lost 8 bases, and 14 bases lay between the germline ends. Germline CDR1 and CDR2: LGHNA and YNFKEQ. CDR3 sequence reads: CASSQRDSPDIQYF. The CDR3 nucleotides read TGTGCCAGCAGCCAGCGGGACTCTCCGGACATTCAGTACTTC.

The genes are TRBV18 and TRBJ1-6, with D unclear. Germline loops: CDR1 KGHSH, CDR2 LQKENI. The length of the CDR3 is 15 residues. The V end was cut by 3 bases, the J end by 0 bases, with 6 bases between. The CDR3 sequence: CASSPGGSYNSPLHF. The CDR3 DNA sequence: TGTGCCAGCTCACCGGGCGGCTCCTATAATTCACCCCTCCACTTT.

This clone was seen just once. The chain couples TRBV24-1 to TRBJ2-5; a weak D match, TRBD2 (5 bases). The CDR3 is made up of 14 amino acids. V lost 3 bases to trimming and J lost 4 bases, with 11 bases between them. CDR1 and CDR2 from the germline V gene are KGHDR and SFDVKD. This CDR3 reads CATSDPSFPETQYF. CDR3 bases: TGTGCCACCAGTGATCCTAGCTTCCCAGAGACCCAGTACTTC.

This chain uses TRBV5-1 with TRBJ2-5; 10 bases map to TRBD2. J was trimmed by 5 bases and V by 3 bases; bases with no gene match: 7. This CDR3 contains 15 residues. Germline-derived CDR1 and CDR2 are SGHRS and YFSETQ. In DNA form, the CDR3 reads TGCGCCAGCAGCTCAGCGGGAGGGCCCTCGGAGACCCAGTACTTC. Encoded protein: CASSSAGGPSETQYF.

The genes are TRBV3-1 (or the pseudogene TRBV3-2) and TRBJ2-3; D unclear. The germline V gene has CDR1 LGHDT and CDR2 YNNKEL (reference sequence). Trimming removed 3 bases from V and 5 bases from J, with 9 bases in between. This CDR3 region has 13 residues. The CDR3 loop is CASSQFVGDTQYF. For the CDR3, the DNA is TGTGCCAGCAGCCAGTTCGTTGGAGATACGCAGTATTTT.

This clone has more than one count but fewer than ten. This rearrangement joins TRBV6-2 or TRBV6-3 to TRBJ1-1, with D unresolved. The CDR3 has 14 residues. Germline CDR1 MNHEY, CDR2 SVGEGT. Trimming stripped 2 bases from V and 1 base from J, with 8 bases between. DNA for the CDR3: TGTGCCAGCAGTTACATCCGGGCGAACACTGAAGCTTTCTTT. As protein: CASSYIRANTEAFF.

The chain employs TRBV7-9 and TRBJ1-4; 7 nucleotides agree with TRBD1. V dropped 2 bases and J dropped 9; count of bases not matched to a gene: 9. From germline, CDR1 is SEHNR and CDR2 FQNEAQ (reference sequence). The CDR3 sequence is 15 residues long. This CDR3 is CASSLYRGGGKKLFF. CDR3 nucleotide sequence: TGTGCCAGCAGCTTATACCGGGGAGGGGGCAAAAAACTGTTTTTT.

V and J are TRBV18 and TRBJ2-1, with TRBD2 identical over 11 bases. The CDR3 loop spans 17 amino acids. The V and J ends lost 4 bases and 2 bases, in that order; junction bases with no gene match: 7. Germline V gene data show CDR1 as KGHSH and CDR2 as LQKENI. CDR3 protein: CASSQPGLADAYNEQFF. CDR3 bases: TGTGCCAGCTCACAACCGGGACTAGCGGACGCCTACAATGAGCAGTTCTTC.

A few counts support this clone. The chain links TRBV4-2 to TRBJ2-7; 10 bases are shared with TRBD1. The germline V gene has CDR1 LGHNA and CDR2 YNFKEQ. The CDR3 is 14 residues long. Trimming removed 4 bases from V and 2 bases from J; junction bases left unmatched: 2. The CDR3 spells CASSLGQGAYEQYF. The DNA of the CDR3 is TGTGCCAGCAGCCTAGGACAGGGGGCCTACGAGCAGTACTTC.

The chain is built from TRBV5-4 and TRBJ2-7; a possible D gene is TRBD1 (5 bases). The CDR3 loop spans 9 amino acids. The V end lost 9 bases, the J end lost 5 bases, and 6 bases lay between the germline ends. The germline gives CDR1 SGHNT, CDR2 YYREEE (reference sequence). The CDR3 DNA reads TGTGCCATAGGGGACGAGCAGTACTTC. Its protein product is CAIGDEQYF.

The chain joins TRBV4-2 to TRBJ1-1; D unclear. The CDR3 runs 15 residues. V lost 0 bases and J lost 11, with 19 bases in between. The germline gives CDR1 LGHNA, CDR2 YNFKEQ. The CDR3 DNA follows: TGTGCCAGCAGCCAAGATGCCCCGGAGGTTCAGGAGGCTTTCTTT. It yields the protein CASSQDAPEVQEAFF.

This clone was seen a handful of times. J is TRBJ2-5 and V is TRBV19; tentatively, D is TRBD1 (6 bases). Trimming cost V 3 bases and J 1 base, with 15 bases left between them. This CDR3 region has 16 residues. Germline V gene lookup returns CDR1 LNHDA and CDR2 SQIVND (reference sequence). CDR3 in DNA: TGTGCCAGTAGTATTGGGGGCAGGGTGGGCCAAGAGACCCAGTACTTC. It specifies CASSIGGRVGQETQYF.

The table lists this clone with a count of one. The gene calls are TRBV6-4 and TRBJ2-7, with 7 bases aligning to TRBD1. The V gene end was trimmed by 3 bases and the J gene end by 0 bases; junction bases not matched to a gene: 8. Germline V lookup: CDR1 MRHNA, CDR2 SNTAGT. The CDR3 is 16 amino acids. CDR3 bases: TGTGCCAGCAGTGATTTCCGGCAGGGGGACTCCTACGAGCAGTACTTC. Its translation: CASSDFRQGDSYEQYF.

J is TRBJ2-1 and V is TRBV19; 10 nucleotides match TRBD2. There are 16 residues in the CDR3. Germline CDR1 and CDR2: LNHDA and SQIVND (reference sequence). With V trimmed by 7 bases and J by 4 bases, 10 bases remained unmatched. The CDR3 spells CASTPSPSGSYNEQFF. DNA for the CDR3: TGTGCCAGTACTCCGAGCCCTAGCGGGAGTTACAATGAGCAGTTCTTC.

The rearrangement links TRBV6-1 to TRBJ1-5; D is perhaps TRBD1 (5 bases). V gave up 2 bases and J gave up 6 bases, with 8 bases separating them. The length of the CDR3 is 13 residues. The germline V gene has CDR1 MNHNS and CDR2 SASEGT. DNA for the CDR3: TGTGCCAGCAGTGAATTTGGGGGTCAGCCCCAGCATTTT. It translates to CASSEFGGQPQHF.

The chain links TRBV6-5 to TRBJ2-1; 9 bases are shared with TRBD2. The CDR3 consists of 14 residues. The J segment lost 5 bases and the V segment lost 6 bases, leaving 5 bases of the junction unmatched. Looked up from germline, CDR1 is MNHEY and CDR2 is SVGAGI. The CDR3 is CASSSSGDNNEQFF. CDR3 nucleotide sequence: TGTGCCAGCAGCTCTAGCGGGGACAACAATGAGCAGTTCTTC.

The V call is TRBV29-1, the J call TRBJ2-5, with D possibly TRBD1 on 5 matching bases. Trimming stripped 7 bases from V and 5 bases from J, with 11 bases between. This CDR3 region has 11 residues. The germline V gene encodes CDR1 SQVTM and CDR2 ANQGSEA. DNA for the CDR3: TGCAGCGAGAAGAAGGGGGAGACCCAGTACTTC. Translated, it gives CSEKKGETQYF.

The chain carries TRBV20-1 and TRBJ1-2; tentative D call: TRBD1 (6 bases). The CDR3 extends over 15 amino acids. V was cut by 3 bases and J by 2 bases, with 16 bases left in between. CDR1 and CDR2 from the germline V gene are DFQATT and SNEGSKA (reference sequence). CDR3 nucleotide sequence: TGCAGTGCTAGTTTCAGGGGTGATAGGAACTATGGCTACACCTTC. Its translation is CSASFRGDRNYGYTF.